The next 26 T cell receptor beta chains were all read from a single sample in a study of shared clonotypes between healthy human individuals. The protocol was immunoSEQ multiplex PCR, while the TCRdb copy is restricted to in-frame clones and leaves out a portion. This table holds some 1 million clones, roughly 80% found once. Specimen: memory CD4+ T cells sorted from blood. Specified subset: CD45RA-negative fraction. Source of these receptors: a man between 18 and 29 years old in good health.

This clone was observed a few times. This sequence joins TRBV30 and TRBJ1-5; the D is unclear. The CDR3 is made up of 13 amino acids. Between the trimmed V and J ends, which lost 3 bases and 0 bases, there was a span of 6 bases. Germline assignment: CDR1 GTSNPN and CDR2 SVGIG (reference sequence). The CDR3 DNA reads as TGTGCCTGGAGGCACAATAGCAATCAGCCCCAGCATTTT. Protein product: CAWRHNSNQPQHF.

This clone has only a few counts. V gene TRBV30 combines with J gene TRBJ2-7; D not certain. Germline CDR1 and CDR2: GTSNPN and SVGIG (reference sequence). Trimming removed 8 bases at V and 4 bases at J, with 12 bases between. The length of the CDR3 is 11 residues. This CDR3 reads CAGDGLYEQYF. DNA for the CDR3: TGTGCCGGCGATGGGTTGTACGAGCAGTACTTC.

CDR3 loop: CASSMGHRGQTQYF. CDR3 DNA sequence: TGTGCCAGTAGTATGGGTCACAGGGGGCAGACCCAGTACTTC. V gene TRBV19 combines with J gene TRBJ2-5, with TRBD1 matching over 9 bases. The CDR3 consists of 14 residues. V lost 3 bases to trimming and J lost 6 bases; unmatched junction nucleotides: 5. The germline CDR1 and CDR2 sequences are LNHDA and SQIVND (reference sequence). The full variable domain, its missing parts supplied by reference TRBV19 and TRBJ2-5, is DGGITQSPKYLFRKEGQNVTLSCEQNLNHDAMYWYRQDPGQGLRLIYYSQIVNDFQKGDIAEGYSVSREKKESFPLTVTSAQKNPTAFYLCASSMGHRGQTQYFGPGTRLLVL.

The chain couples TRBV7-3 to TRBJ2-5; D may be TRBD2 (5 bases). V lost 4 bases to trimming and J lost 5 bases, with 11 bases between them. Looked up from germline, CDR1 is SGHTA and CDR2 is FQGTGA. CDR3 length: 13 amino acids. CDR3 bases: TGTGCCAGCAGCTCCCAACCGGGGGAGACCCAGTACTTC. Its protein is CASSSQPGETQYF.

The CDR3 bases are TGTGCCAGCAGCAGAGGACAGGGGGAAACACCCCTCCACTTT. This translates into CASSRGQGETPLHF. This chain connects TRBV6-5 to TRBJ1-6; 10 bases match TRBD1. The CDR3 has 14 residues. Unmatched junction bases numbered 7, after V lost 6 bases and J lost 11 bases. CDR1 and CDR2 (germline): MNHEY, SVGAGI.

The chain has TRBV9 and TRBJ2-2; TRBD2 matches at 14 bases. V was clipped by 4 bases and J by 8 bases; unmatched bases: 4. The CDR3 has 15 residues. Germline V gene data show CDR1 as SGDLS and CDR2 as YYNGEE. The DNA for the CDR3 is TGTGCCAGCAGCATGGGACTAGCGGGAGATGGGGAGCTGTTTTTT. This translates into CASSMGLAGDGELFF.

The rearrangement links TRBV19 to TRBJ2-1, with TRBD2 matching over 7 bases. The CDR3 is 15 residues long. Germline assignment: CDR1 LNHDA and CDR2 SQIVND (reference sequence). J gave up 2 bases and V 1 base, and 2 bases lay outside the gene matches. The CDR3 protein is CASSIGGGTYNEQFF. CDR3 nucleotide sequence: TGTGCCAGTAGTATAGGCGGGGGTACCTACAATGAGCAGTTCTTC.

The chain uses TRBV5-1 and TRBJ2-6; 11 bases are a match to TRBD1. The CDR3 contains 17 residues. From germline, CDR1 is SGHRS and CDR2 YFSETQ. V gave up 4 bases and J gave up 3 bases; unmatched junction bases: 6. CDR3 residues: CASSPGTGGRGANVLTF. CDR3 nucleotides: TGCGCCAGCAGCCCCGGGACAGGGGGTCGTGGGGCCAACGTCCTGACTTTC.

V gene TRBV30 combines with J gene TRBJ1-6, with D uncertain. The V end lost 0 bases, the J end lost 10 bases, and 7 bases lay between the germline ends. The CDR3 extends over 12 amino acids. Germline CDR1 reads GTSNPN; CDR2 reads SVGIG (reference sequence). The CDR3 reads CAWSVLQSPLHF. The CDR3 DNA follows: TGTGCCTGGAGTGTACTCCAATCACCCCTCCACTTT.

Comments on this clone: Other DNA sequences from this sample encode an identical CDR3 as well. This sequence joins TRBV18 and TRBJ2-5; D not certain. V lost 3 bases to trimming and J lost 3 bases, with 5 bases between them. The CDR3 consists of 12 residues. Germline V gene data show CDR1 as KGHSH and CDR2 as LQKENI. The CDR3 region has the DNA TGTGCCAGCTCACCTGGAAAAGAGACCCAGTACTTC. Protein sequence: CASSPGKETQYF.

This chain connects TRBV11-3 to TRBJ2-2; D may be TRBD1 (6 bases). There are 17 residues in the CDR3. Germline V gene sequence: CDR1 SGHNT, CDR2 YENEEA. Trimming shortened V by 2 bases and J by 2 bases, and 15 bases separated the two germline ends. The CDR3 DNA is TGTGCCAGCAGCTTACAAACAGGGCCACATAACACCGGGGAGCTGTTTTTT. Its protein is CASSLQTGPHNTGELFF.

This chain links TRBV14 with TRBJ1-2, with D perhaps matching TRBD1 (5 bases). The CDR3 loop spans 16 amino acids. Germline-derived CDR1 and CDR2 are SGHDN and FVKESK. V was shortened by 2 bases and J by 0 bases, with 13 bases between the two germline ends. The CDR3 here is CASSQSRQGSNYGYTF. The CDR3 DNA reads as TGTGCCAGCAGCCAAAGTCGGCAGGGCTCTAACTATGGCTACACCTTC.

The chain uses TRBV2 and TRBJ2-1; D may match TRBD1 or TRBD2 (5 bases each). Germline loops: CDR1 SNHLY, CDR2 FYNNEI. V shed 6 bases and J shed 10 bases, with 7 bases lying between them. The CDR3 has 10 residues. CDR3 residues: CASSRDEQFF. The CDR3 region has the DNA TGTGCCAGCAGCCGGGACGAGCAGTTCTTC. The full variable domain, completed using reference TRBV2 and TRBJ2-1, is EPEVTQTPSHQVTQMGQEVILRCVPISNHLYFYWYRQILGQKVEFLVSFYNNEISEKSEIFDDQFSVERPDGSNFTLKIRSTKLEDSAMYFCASSRDEQFFGPGTRLTVL.

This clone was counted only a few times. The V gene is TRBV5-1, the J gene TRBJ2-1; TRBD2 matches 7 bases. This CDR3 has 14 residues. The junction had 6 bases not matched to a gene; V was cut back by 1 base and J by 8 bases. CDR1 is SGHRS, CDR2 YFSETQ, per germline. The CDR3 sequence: CASSLMGGSYEQFF. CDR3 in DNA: TGCGCCAGCAGCTTGATGGGCGGGAGCTATGAGCAGTTCTTC.

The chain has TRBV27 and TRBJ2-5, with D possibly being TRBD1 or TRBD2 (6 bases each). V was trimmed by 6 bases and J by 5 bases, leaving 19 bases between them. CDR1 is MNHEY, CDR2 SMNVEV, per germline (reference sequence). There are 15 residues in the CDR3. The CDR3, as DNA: TGTGCCAGCAGGCTCTCCCCGGGGGCGTGGGAGACCCAGTACTTC. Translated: CASRLSPGAWETQYF.

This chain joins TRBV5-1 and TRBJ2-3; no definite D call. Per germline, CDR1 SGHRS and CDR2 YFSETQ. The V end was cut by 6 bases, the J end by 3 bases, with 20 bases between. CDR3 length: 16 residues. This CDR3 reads CASIPRGSGRTDTQYF. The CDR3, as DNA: TGCGCCAGCATCCCTCGAGGCTCCGGTAGAACAGATACGCAGTATTTT.

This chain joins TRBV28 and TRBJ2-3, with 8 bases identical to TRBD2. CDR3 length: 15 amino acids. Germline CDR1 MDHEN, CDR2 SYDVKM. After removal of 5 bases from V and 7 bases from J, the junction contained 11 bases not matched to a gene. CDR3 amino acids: CASSMSGGAGNTQYF. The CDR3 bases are TGTGCCAGCAGTATGTCCGGGGGGGCCGGAAATACGCAGTATTTT.

The CDR3 sequence is CASSTALGDTQYF. The CDR3 nucleotides are TGCGCCAGCAGCACGGCCCTAGGGGATACGCAGTATTTT. The chain links TRBV5-1 to TRBJ2-3; the D is unclear. This CDR3 contains 13 residues. Trimming shortened V by 4 bases and J by 6 bases, and 12 bases separated the two germline ends. Germline V gives CDR1 SGHRS, CDR2 YFSETQ. The full variable domain, rest sourced from reference TRBV5-1 and TRBJ2-3, is KAGVTQTPRYLIKTRGQQVTLSCSPISGHRSVSWYQQTPGQGLQFLFEYFSETQRNKGNFPGRFSGRQFSNSRSEMNVSTLELGDSALYLCASSTALGDTQYFGPGTRLTVL.

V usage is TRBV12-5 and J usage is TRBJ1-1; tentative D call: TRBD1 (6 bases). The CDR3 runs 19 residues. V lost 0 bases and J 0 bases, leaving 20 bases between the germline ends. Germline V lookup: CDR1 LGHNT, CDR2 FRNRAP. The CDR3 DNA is TGTGCTAGTGGTTTGGTAGTAGGCCAGGGGCCTCGTGTGAACACTGAAGCTTTCTTT. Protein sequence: CASGLVVGQGPRVNTEAFF.

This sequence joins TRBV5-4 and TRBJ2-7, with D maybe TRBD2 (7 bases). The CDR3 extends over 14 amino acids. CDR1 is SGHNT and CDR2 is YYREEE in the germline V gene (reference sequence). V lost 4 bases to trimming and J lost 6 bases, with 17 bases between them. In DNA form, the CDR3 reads TGTGCCAGCAGCCTTAAATGGAGGGGGGGCGAGCAGTACTTC. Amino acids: CASSLKWRGGEQYF.

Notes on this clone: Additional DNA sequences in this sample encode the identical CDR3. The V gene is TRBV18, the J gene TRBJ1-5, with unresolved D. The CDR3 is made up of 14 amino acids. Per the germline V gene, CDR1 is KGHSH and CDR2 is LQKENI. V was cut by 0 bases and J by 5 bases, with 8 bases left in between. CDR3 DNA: TGTGCCAGCTCACCACCTCCCGGAGATCAGCCCCAGCATTTT. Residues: CASSPPPGDQPQHF.

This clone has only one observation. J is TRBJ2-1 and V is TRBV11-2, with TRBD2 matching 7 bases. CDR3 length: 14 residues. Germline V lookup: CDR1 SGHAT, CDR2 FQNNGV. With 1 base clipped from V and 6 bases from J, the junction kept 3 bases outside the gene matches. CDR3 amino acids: CASSLVGGVNEQFF. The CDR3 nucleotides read TGTGCCAGCAGCTTAGTTGGGGGGGTCAATGAGCAGTTCTTC.

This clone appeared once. The CDR3 region has the DNA TGTGCCAGCCGCAGGGACAGGGATGAAAAACTGTTTTTT. Encoded protein: CASRRDRDEKLFF. The V and J genes are TRBV2 and TRBJ1-4, with TRBD1 matching 9 bases. CDR1 is SNHLY and CDR2 is FYNNEI in the germline V gene. V lost 8 bases and J lost 6; bases outside the gene matches: 4. This CDR3 spans 13 amino acids.

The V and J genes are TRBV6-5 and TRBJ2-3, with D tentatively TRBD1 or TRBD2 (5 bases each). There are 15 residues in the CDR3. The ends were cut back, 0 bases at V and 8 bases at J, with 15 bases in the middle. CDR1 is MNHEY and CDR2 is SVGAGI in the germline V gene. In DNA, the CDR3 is TGTGCCAGCAGTTACTCGACAGAGATTCGGGGTACGCAGTATTTT. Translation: CASSYSTEIRGTQYF.

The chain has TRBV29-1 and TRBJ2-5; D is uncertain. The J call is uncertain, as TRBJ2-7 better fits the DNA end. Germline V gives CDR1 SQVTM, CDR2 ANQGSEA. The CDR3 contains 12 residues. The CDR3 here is CSVEDTFYEQYF. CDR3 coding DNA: TGCAGCGTTGAAGACACCTTCTACGAGCAGTACTTC.

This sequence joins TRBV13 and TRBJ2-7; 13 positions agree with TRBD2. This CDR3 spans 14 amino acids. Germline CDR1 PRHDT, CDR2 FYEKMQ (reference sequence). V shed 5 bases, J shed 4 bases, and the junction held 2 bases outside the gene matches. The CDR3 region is CASSGTSGIYEQYF. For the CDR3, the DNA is TGTGCCAGCAGCGGGACTAGCGGGATATACGAGCAGTACTTC.